This record looks at one T cell receptor (beta chain) sequence and its context. This sample stems from a study of blood T cell repertoires in COVID-19. About the research overall: Acute and convalescent COVID-19 samples came from the United States, Italy and Spain.

CDR3 length: 14 amino acids. Germline V gives CDR1 SNHLY, CDR2 FYNNEI. Trimming at V came to 7 bases and at J to 5 bases, leaving 4 bases not matched to a gene. The protocol was immunoSEQ multiplex PCR, while the TCRdb copy is restricted to in-frame clones and leaves out a portion. The sample consists of 150,000 to 180,000 clones, about 90% of them appearing once. Sample: peripheral blood. The source is a man aged 45-65 years with acute or convalescent COVID-19. The J gene is TRBJ2-1, the V gene TRBV2; 11 nucleotides agree with TRBD2. The CDR3 here is CASTGLAEDNEQFF. In nucleotides, the CDR3 is TGTGCCAGCACGGGACTAGCGGAAGACAATGAGCAGTTCTTC.